This T cell receptor (beta chain) was retrieved from a study of blood T cell repertoires in COVID-19. Germline V gives CDR1 KGHSH, CDR2 LQKENI. The CDR3 loop spans 13 amino acids. Trimming pared 6 bases from V and 2 bases from J, leaving 10 bases between. Only in-frame clones appear in the TCRdb table, and some are missing; sequencing was by immunoSEQ multiplex PCR. Here the sample spans 200,000 to 250,000 clones, approximately 86% being singletons. The TCR sequence derives from a man aged 80 or over with acute or convalescent COVID-19. The V and J genes are TRBV18 and TRBJ1-2; possible D gene TRBD1, 6 bases. Sequenced material: peripheral blood. The CDR3 DNA is TGTGCCAGCTCCCCGACAGGCAACTATGGCTACACCTTC. Protein product: CASSPTGNYGYTF.